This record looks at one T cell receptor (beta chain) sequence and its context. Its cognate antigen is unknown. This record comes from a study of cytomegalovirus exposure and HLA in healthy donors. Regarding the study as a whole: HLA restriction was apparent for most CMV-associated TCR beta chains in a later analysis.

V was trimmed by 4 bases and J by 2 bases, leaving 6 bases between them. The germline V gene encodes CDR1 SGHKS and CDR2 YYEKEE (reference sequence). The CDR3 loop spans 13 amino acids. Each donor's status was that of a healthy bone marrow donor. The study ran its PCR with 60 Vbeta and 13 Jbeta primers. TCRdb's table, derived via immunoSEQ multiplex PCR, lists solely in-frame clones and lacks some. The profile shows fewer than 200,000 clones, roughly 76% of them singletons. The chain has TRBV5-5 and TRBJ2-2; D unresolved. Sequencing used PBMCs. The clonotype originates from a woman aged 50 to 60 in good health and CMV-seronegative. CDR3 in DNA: TGTGCCAGCAGCATGGCTAACACCGGGGAGCTGTTTTTT. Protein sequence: CASSMANTGELFF.